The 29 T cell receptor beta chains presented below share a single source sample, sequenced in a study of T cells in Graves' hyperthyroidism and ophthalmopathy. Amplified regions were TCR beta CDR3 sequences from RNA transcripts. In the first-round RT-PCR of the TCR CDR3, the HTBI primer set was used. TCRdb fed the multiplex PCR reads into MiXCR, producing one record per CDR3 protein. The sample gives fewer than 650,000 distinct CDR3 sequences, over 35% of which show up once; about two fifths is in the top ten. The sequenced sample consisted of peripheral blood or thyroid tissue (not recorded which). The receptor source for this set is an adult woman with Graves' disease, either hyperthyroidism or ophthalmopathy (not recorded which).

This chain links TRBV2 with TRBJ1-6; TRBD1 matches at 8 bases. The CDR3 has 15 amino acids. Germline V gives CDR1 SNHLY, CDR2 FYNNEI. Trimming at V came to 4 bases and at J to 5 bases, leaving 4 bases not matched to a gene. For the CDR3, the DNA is TGTGCCAGCAGTGCTGGGACAGGAAATAATTCACCCCTCCACTTT. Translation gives CASSAGTGNNSPLHF.

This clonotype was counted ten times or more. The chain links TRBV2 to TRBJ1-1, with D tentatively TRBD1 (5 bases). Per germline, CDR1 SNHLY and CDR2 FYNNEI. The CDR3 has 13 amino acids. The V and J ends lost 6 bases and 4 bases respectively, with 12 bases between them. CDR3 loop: CASRLRQITEAFF. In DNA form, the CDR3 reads TGTGCCAGCAGACTTAGACAGATCACTGAAGCTTTCTTT.

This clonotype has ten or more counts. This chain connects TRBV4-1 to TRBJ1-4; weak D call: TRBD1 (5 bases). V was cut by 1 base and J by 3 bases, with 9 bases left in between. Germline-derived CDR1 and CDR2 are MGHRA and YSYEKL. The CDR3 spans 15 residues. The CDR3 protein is CASSQVAGANEKLFF. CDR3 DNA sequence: TGCGCCAGCAGCCAAGTGGCGGGGGCTAATGAAAAACTGTTTTTT.

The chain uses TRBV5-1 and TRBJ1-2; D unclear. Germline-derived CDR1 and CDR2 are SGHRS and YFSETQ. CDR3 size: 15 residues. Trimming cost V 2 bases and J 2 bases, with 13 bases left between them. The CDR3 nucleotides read TGCGCCAGCAGCTTATTCTCAGGCGTAAACTATGGCTACACCTTC. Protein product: CASSLFSGVNYGYTF.

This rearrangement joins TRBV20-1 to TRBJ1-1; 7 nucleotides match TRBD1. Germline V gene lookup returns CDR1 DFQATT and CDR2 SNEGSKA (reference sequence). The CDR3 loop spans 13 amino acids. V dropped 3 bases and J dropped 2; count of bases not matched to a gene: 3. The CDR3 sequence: CSARGTVNTEAFF. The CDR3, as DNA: TGCAGTGCTAGGGGGACAGTTAACACTGAAGCTTTCTTT.

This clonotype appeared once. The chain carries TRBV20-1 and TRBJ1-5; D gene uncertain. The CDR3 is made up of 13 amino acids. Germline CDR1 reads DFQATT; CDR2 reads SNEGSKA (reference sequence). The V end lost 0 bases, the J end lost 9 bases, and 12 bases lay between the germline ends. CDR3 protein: CSARDPGLGPQHF. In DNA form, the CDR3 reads TGCAGTGCTAGAGATCCGGGGTTAGGGCCCCAGCATTTT.

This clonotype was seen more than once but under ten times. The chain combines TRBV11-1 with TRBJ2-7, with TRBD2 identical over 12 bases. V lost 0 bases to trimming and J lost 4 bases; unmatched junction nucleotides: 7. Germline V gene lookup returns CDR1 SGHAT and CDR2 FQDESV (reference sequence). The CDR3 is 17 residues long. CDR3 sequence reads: CASSLAPVGTSGYEQYF. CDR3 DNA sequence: TGTGCCAGCAGCTTAGCCCCTGTGGGGACTAGCGGGTACGAGCAGTACTTC.

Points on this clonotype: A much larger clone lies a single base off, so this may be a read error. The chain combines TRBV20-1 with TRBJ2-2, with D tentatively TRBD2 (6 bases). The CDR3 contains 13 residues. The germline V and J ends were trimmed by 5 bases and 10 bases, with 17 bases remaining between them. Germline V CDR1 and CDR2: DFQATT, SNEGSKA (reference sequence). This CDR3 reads CSAGVWGVQELFF. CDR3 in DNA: TGCAGTGCTGGGGTCTGGGGGGTCCAGGAGCTGTTTTTT.

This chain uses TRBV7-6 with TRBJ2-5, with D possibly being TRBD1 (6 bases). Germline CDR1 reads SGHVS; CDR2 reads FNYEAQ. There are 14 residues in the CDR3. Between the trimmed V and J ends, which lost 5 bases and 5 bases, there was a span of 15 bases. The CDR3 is CASSQIDRLETQYF. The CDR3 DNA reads TGTGCCAGCAGCCAAATTGACAGGTTGGAGACCCAGTACTTC.

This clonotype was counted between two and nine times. The CDR3 region is CASSDEGSQPQHF. In DNA, the CDR3 is TGTGCCAGCAGTGACGAGGGGTCCCAGCCCCAGCATTTT. The chain couples TRBV2 to TRBJ1-5; D might be TRBD1 (5 bases). The CDR3 is made up of 13 amino acids. The germline V and J ends were trimmed by 3 bases and 7 bases, with 10 bases remaining between them. Germline-derived CDR1 and CDR2 are SNHLY and FYNNEI.

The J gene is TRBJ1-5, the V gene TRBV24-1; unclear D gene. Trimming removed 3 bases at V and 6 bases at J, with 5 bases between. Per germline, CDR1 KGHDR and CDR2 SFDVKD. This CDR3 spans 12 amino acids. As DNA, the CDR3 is TGTGCCACCAGTGATCAGGCTCAGCCCCAGCATTTT. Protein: CATSDQAQPQHF.

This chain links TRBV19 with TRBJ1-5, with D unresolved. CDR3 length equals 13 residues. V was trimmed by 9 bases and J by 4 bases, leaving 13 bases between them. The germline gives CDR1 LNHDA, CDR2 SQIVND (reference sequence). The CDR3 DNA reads TGTGCCAGCAGAGATAAGGTAAATCAGCCCCAGCATTTT. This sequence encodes CASRDKVNQPQHF. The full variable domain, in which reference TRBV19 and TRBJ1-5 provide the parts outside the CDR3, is DGGITQSPKYLFRKEGQNVTLSCEQNLNHDAMYWYRQDPGQGLRLIYYSQIVNDFQKGDIAEGYSVSREKKESFPLTVTSAQKNPTAFYLCASRDKVNQPQHFGDGTRLSIL.

The CDR3 here is CATGGKDTGIQYF. The CDR3 DNA reads TGTGCCACCGGAGGTAAGGACACCGGAATTCAGTACTTC. The genes are TRBV24-1 and TRBJ2-7; either TRBD1 or TRBD2 may supply D (5 bases each). CDR1 and CDR2 from the germline V gene are KGHDR and SFDVKD. CDR3 length equals 13 residues. Trimming took 9 bases from V and 10 from J, leaving 21 bases between them.

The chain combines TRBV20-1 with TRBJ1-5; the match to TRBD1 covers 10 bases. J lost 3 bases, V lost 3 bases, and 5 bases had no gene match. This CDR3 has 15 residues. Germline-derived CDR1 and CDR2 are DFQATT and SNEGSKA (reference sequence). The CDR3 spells CSARGDRGFNQPQHF. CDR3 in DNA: TGCAGTGCTAGGGGGGACAGGGGATTCAATCAGCCCCAGCATTTT.

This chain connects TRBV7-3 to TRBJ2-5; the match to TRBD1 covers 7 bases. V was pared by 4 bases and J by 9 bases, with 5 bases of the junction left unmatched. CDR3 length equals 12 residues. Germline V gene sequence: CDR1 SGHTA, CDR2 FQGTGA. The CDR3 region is CASSSLDRAQYF. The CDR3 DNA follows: TGTGCCAGCAGCTCACTCGACAGGGCCCAGTACTTC. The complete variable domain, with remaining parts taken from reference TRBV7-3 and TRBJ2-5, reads GAGVSQTPSNKVTEKGKYVELRCDPISGHTALYWYRQSLGQGPEFLIYFQGTGAADDSGLPNDRFFAVRPEGSVSTLKIQRTERGDSAVYLCASSSLDRAQYFGPGTRLLVL.

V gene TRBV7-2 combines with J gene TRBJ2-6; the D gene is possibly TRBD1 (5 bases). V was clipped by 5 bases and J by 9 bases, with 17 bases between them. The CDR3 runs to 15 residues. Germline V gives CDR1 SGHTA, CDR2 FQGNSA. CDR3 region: CASSHQRTGHNVLTF. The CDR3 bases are TGTGCCAGCAGCCATCAAAGAACAGGCCACAACGTCCTGACTTTC. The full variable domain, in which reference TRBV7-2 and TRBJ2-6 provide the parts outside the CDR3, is GAGVSQSPSNKVTEKGKDVELRCDPISGHTALYWYRQSLGQGLEFLIYFQGNSAPDKSGLPSDRFSAERTGGSVSTLTIQRTQQEDSAVYLCASSHQRTGHNVLTFGAGSRLTVL.

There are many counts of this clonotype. CDR3 DNA sequence: TGCAGCGTTGGAAGGGGTCTAGGCCAGCCCCAGCATTTT. As protein: CSVGRGLGQPQHF. The chain combines TRBV29-1 with TRBJ1-5, with D perhaps TRBD1 (5 bases). This CDR3 has 13 residues. V was trimmed by 4 bases and J by 7 bases, leaving 14 bases between them. Looked up from germline, CDR1 is SQVTM and CDR2 is ANQGSEA.

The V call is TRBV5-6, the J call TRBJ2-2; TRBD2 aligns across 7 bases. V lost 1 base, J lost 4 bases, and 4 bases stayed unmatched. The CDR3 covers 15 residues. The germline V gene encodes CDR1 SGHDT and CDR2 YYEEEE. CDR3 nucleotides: TGTGCCAGCAGCTTGAGACCTAGCGGCACCGGGGAGCTGTTTTTT. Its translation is CASSLRPSGTGELFF.

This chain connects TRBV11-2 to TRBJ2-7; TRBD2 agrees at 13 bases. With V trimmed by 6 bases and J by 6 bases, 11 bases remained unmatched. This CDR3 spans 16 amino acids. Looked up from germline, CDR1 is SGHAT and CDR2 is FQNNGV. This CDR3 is CASRKEGGLAGSEQYF. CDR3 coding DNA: TGTGCCAGCAGGAAAGAGGGGGGACTAGCGGGGAGCGAGCAGTACTTC.

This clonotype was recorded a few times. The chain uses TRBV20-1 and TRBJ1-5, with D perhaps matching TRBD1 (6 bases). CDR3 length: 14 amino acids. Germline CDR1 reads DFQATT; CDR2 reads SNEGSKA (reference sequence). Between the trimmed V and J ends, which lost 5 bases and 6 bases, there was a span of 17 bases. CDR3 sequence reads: CSAHEAGVSQPQHF. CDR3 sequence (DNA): TGCAGTGCTCACGAGGCAGGGGTCAGTCAGCCCCAGCATTTT.

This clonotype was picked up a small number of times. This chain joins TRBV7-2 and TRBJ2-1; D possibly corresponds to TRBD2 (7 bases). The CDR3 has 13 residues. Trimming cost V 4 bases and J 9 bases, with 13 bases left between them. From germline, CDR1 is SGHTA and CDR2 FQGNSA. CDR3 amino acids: CASSSIGGGEQFF. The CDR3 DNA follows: TGTGCCAGCAGCTCTATAGGGGGGGGTGAGCAGTTCTTC.

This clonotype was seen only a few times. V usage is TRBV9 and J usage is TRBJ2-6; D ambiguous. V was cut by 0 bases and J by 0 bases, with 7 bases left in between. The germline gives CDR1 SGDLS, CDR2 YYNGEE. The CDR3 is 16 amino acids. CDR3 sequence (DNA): TGTGCCAGCAGCGTAGGAATCTACTCTGGGGCCAACGTCCTGACTTTC. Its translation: CASSVGIYSGANVLTF.

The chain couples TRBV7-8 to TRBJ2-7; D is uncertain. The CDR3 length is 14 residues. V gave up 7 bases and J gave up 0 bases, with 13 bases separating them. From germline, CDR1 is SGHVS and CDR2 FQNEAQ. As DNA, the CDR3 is TGTGCCAGCACTCCCCGGGTGTCCTCCTACGAGCAGTACTTC. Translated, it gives CASTPRVSSYEQYF.

In DNA form, the CDR3 reads TGCGCCAGCAGATTGACATCGCGCACTGAAGCTTTCTTT. Protein: CASRLTSRTEAFF. V gene TRBV10-2 combines with J gene TRBJ1-1; D is unclear. Germline V gene data show CDR1 as WSHSY and CDR2 as SAAADI. The CDR3 runs 13 residues. Trimming took 6 bases from V and 4 from J, leaving 12 bases between them.

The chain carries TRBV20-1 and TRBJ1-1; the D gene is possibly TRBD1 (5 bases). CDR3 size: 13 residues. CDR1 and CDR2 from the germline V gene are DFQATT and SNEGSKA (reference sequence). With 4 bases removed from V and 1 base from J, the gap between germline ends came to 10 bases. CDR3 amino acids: CSAIGTGNTEAFF. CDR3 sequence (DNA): TGCAGTGCTATCGGGACGGGGAACACTGAAGCTTTCTTT.

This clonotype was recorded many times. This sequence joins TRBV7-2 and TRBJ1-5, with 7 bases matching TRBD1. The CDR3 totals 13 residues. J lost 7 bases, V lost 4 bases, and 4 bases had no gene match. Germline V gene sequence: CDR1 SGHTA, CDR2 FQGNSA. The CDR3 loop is CASSSPGGQPQHF. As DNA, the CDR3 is TGTGCCAGCAGCTCCCCAGGGGGGCAGCCCCAGCATTTT.

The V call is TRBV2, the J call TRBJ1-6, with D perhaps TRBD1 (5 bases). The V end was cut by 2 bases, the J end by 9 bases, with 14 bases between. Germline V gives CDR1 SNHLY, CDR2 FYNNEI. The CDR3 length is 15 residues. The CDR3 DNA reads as TGTGCCAGCAGTGAAATAGGAGTGGGGGGTTCACCCCTCCACTTT. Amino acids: CASSEIGVGGSPLHF.

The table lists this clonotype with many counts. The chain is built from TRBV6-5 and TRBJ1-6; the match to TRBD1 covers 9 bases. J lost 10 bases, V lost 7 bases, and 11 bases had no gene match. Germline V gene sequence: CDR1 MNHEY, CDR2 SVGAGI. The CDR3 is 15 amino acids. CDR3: CASTHSGQGRSPLHF. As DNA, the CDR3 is TGTGCCAGCACCCACTCGGGACAGGGAAGATCACCCCTCCACTTT.

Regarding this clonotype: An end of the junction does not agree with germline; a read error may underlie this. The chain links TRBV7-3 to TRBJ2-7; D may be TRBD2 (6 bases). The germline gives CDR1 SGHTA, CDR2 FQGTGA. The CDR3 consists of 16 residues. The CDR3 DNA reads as TGTGCCAGCAGTTTAACCGGGACTCCGCTCTCCTACGAGCAGTACTTC. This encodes CASSLTGTPLSYEQYF. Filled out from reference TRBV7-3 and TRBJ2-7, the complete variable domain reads GAGVSQTPSNKVTEKGKYVELRCDPISGHTALYWYRQSLGQGPEFLIYFQGTGAADDSGLPNDRFFAVRPEGSVSTLKIQRTERGDSAVYLCASSLTGTPLSYEQYFGPGTRLTVT.